The 18 T cell receptor beta chains below were found in one sample sequenced in a study of early T cells in non-severe SARS-CoV-2 infection. One entry per CDR3 protein, called by TCRdb with MiXCR from the 5' RACE reads. This sample has some 42,000 distinct CDR3 sequences, with approximately 5.9% found just once. The starting material was whole blood, obtained at baseline. Receptors were obtained from an adult who was a healthcare worker with PCR-confirmed SARS-CoV-2 infection or an uninfected control (not recorded which).

The gene calls are TRBV13 and TRBJ2-7, with a possible D match to TRBD1 (6 bases). Trimming pared 0 bases from V and 3 bases from J, leaving 9 bases between. Per the germline V gene, CDR1 is PRHDT and CDR2 is FYEKMQ (reference sequence). This CDR3 is 14 amino acids long. For the CDR3, the DNA is TGTGCCAGCAGCTTAGGGAGGACAGTCTACGAGCAGTACTTC. It translates to CASSLGRTVYEQYF.

The sample holds many counts of this clonotype. V is TRBV11-2 and J is TRBJ2-3; 8 nucleotides match TRBD2. The V and J ends lost 7 bases and 0 bases, in that order; junction bases with no gene match: 3. Germline loops: CDR1 SGHAT, CDR2 FQNNGV. This CDR3 has 14 amino acids. The CDR3 is CASTVAGSTDTQYF. The CDR3 nucleotides are TGTGCCAGCACCGTAGCGGGGAGCACAGATACGCAGTATTTT.

This clonotype turned up a few times. The J gene is TRBJ1-5, the V gene TRBV28; D perhaps matches TRBD1 (5 bases). Deletions cut 7 bases from V and 2 bases from J, with 15 bases between. This CDR3 comprises 15 residues. Per the germline V gene, CDR1 is MDHEN and CDR2 is SYDVKM. CDR3 residues: CASIPFRVGNQPQHF. The CDR3 DNA is TGTGCCAGCATTCCTTTCAGGGTCGGCAATCAGCCCCAGCATTTT.

V and J are TRBV9 and TRBJ1-2; TRBD1 matches 11 bases. This CDR3 is 19 amino acids long. The junction had 12 bases not matched to a gene; V was cut back by 0 bases and J by 2 bases. CDR1 and CDR2 (germline): SGDLS, YYNGEE. The CDR3 coding sequence is TGTGCCAGCAGCGTAGCCCCCCGGACAGGGGGCGCAGGGAACTATGGCTACACCTTC. Residues: CASSVAPRTGGAGNYGYTF.

The sample holds a few counts of this clonotype. The genes are TRBV19 and TRBJ2-2; possible D gene TRBD1, 6 bases. Trimming stripped 5 bases from V and 4 bases from J, with 14 bases between. Germline V gene sequence: CDR1 LNHDA, CDR2 SQIVND (reference sequence). The CDR3 contains 15 residues. CDR3 residues: CASSPYRAGTGELFF. The CDR3 DNA reads as TGTGCCAGTAGTCCTTACAGGGCCGGCACCGGGGAGCTGTTTTTT.

This clonotype has at least ten counts. This chain connects TRBV5-1 to TRBJ2-3; D uncertain. CDR1 is SGHRS and CDR2 is YFSETQ in the germline V gene. Trimming removed 0 bases from V and 2 bases from J, with 13 bases in between. The CDR3 covers 16 residues. CDR3: CASSLVWVSLTDTQYF. CDR3 DNA: TGCGCCAGCAGCTTGGTGTGGGTGTCCCTCACAGATACGCAGTATTTT.

The table lists this clonotype with many counts. The chain carries TRBV12-3 or TRBV12-4 and TRBJ1-5, with D tentatively TRBD1 (5 bases). This CDR3 has 14 amino acids. Trimming took 6 bases from V and 7 from J, leaving 16 bases between them. The DNA of the CDR3 is TGTGCCAGCAGGACCCAGGGAGCAGGGCAGCCCCAGCATTTT. Encoded protein: CASRTQGAGQPQHF.

This clonotype was observed a handful of times. The chain employs TRBV7-2 and TRBJ2-3; D is ambiguous. Germline CDR1 reads SGHTA; CDR2 reads FQGNSA. V lost 5 bases, J lost 6 bases, and 6 bases lay in between. The CDR3 loop spans 11 amino acids. The CDR3 spells CASSPRDTQYF. CDR3 DNA: TGTGCCAGCAGCCCCCGGGATACGCAGTATTTT.

The chain links TRBV9 to TRBJ2-1; weak D call: TRBD1 (5 bases). CDR3 length: 16 amino acids. V lost 3 bases and J 2 bases, leaving 15 bases between the germline ends. The V gene's germline CDR1 is SGDLS and CDR2 YYNGEE. CDR3 amino acids: CASSALGRGAYNEQFF. The CDR3, as DNA: TGTGCCAGCAGCGCTTTGGGAAGGGGCGCCTACAATGAGCAGTTCTTC.

This clonotype occurred a few times. V and J are TRBV20-1 and TRBJ2-5; D perhaps matches TRBD1 (6 bases). V dropped 6 bases and J dropped 4 bases, with 12 bases sitting between them. From germline, CDR1 is DFQATT and CDR2 SNEGSKA (reference sequence). The CDR3 has 12 residues. CDR3 DNA: TGCAGTGCCACAGGGCCCCGAGAGACCCAGTACTTC. This translates into CSATGPRETQYF.

This clonotype was counted a few times. V is TRBV3-1 and J is TRBJ1-6, with a tentative D call TRBD1 (5 bases). The CDR3 loop spans 15 amino acids. The germline V and J ends were trimmed by 0 bases and 7 bases, with 10 bases remaining between them. Germline CDR1 and CDR2: LGHDT and YNNKEL (reference sequence). CDR3 DNA: TGTGCCAGCAGCCAAGATACAGGTCGAAATTCACCCCTCCACTTT. This translates into CASSQDTGRNSPLHF.

This clonotype showed up many times. The V and J genes are TRBV12-3 or TRBV12-4 and TRBJ1-3, with D unresolved. The V gene lost 4 bases and the J gene lost 0 bases, with 10 bases spanning the gap. The CDR3 extends over 15 amino acids. In DNA form, the CDR3 reads TGTGCCAGCAGTTGGAGGTCCTACTCTGGAAACACCATATATTTT. Amino acid sequence: CASSWRSYSGNTIYF.

This clonotype has a count of ten or more. The chain has TRBV12-3 or TRBV12-4 and TRBJ2-7, with D perhaps TRBD1 or TRBD2 (6 bases each). V was cut by 2 bases and J by 2 bases, with 10 bases left in between. The CDR3 totals 14 residues. CDR3 in DNA: TGTGCCAGCAGTTTATTGAGGGGGGCCTACGAGCAGTACTTC. It specifies CASSLLRGAYEQYF.

In this sample, this clonotype turned up a few times. V usage is TRBV6-2 or TRBV6-3 and J usage is TRBJ1-5; 9 nucleotides line up with TRBD1. V lost 6 bases to trimming and J lost 5 bases; unmatched junction nucleotides: 14. The germline gives CDR1 MNHEY, CDR2 SVGEGT. The CDR3 is made up of 17 amino acids. This CDR3 is CASSRIRTGAPDQPQHF. CDR3 bases: TGTGCCAGCAGCCGAATAAGGACAGGGGCCCCAGATCAGCCCCAGCATTTT.

This clonotype was observed many times. The chain links TRBV5-3 to TRBJ2-1; the match to TRBD2 covers 14 bases. TRBV5-3 is reported as an ORF; its role is uncertain. V was clipped by 4 bases and J by 5 bases; unmatched bases: 2. The CDR3 totals 15 residues. The CDR3 reads CARSPGLAGDNEQFF. In DNA form, the CDR3 reads TGTGCCAGAAGCCCGGGACTAGCGGGGGACAATGAGCAGTTCTTC.

The V gene is TRBV5-4, the J gene TRBJ2-1, with no clear D. CDR1 and CDR2 (germline): SGHNT, YYREEE (reference sequence). This CDR3 spans 15 amino acids. Deletions cut 5 bases from V and 0 bases from J, with 12 bases between. This CDR3 reads CASRLDGSSYNEQFF. CDR3 DNA sequence: TGTGCCAGCAGACTTGACGGATCCTCCTACAATGAGCAGTTCTTC.

This clonotype was detected ten times or more. The J gene is TRBJ1-5, the V gene TRBV4-3, with D uncertain. V was trimmed by 1 base and J by 7 bases, leaving 8 bases between them. The germline CDR1 and CDR2 sequences are LGHNA and YSLEER. CDR3 size: 13 residues. The CDR3 loop is CASSQGLRQPQHF. Written as DNA, the CDR3 is TGCGCCAGCAGCCAAGGTCTACGGCAGCCCCAGCATTTT.

This clonotype has more than one count but fewer than ten. The chain is built from TRBV6-5 and TRBJ2-6; maybe TRBD1 (5 bases). This CDR3 region has 15 residues. CDR1 is MNHEY, CDR2 SVGAGI, per germline. Trimming pared 11 bases from V and 0 bases from J, leaving 14 bases between. The CDR3 sequence is CASTGPTSGANVLTF. CDR3 nucleotides: TGTGCCTCCACAGGTCCGACCTCTGGGGCCAACGTCCTGACTTTC.